The rows below give T cell receptor beta chains drawn from one sample of a study of cytomegalovirus exposure and HLA in healthy donors. The data were produced by immunoSEQ multiplex PCR, yet TCRdb's version contains in-frame clones alone and is incomplete. This sample's table reports approximately 50,000 clones. Sequencing was done on a sample of PBMCs. Every receptor here comes from a man aged 18 to 29 in good health and CMV-seropositive. CDR3s include the opening cysteine and the closing phenylalanine or tryptophan. Each record gives: V gene, D gene, CDR3 length, J gene, CDR3 DNA, CDR3 protein. D genes are given only for firm matches.

>TRBV9|NA|16|TRBJ2-5
TGTGCCAGCAGCGTAGGGGTGGGAGGATTAGAAGAGACCCAGTACTTC
CASSVGVGGLEETQYF
>TRBV27|NA|11|TRBJ1-4
TGTGCCAGCAGGCTAAATGAAAAACTGTTTTTT
CASRLNEKLFF
>TRBV28|TRBD1|15|TRBJ2-7
TGTGCCAGCAGTTTATACCAGGGGGACACCTACGAGCAGTACTTC
CASSLYQGDTYEQYF
>TRBV4-1|NA|14|TRBJ2-5
TGCGCCAGCAGCCAAGGGGGTGCGGGGGAGACCCAGTACTTC
CASSQGGAGETQYF
>TRBV5-1|TRBD2|15|TRBJ2-3
TGCGCCAGCAGCCTACCGACTAGCGGTACAGATACGCAGTATTTT
CASSLPTSGTDTQYF
>TRBV7-8|NA|15|TRBJ2-7
TGTGCCAGCAGCTCAGGGGTTTCAATTTCCTACGAGCAGTACTTC
CASSSGVSISYEQYF
>TRBV19|TRBD1|15|TRBJ2-1
TGTGCCAGTAGCGGCAGGGGGCTATCTTACAATGAGCAGTTCTTC
CASSGRGLSYNEQFF
>TRBV5-1|NA|15|TRBJ2-1
TGCGCCAGCAGCTTGGAGTCAGGGGACGGGAATGAGCAGTTCTTC
CASSLESGDGNEQFF
>TRBV18|NA|13|TRBJ2-7
TGTGCCAGCTCTCCCGGGATCGATTACGAGCAGTACTTC
CASSPGIDYEQYF
>TRBV19|TRBD1|15|TRBJ1-2
TGTGCCAGTAGTCCCAGGGGGGACGGGAACTATGGCTACACCTTC
CASSPRGDGNYGYTF
>TRBV11-2|TRBD1|13|TRBJ1-1
TGTGCCAGCAGCCAAACAGGGGTGACTGAAGCTTTCTTT
CASSQTGVTEAFF
>TRBV2|TRBD1|17|TRBJ2-1
TGTGCCAGCAGTTCCTCCTCCGGGACAGGGAGATACAATGAGCAGTTCTTC
CASSSSSGTGRYNEQFF
>TRBV5-4|TRBD1|18|TRBJ2-7
TGTGCCAGCAGCTCCAAGGAACTAACCAGGGGGATTTCCTACGAGCAGTACTTC
CASSSKELTRGISYEQYF
>TRBV7-3|TRBD2|16|TRBJ2-2
TGTGCCAGCAGCCCCCGACTAGCGGGAGGGCCCCGGGAGCTGTTTTTT
CASSPRLAGGPRELFF
>TRBV4-2|TRBD1|16|TRBJ1-2
TGTGCCAGCAGCCAAGGCCCGGACAGGGCCTTTTATGGCTACACCTTC
CASSQGPDRAFYGYTF
>TRBV11-3|TRBD1|16|TRBJ1-1
TGTGCCAGCAGCGGGGGCCGAACAGGGGGTGGTACTGAAGCTTTCTTT
CASSGGRTGGGTEAFF
>TRBV6-5|TRBD2|15|TRBJ2-7
TGTGCCAGCAGTTACTCTGCGGGAGGCTCCTACGAGCAGTACTTC
CASSYSAGGSYEQYF
>TRBV7-9|NA|14|TRBJ1-2
TGTGCCAGCAGCTTAAAAGCCACCTACTATGGCTACACCTTC
CASSLKATYYGYTF
>TRBV27|NA|13|TRBJ2-1
TGTGCCAGCAGTTTATCGAGGCGGGACCCCAAGTTCTTC
CASSLSRRDPKFF
>TRBV5-1|TRBD1|13|TRBJ1-2
TGCGCCAGCAGACAGGGGGCTAACTATGGCTACACCTTC
CASRQGANYGYTF
>TRBV11-2|NA|12|TRBJ2-3
TGTGCCAGCAGCCCCTCCACAGATACGCAGTATTTT
CASSPSTDTQYF
>TRBV15|NA|14|TRBJ2-1
TGTGCCACCAGCCCTCCGCTAAGAGGCAATGAGCAGTTCTTC
CATSPPLRGNEQFF
>TRBV29-1|NA|13|TRBJ2-7
TGCAGCGTGGCGGGACTCCTTACCTACGAGCAGTACTTC
CSVAGLLTYEQYF